The clone carrying this T cell receptor beta chain was detected only once. The data originate from a study of cytomegalovirus exposure and HLA in healthy donors. This CDR3 is built from 14 residues. The V end lost 2 bases, the J end lost 4 bases, and 9 bases lay between the germline ends. Germline lookup yields CDR1 MNHNY and CDR2 SVGAGI (reference sequence). Researchers ran the PCR with 60 Vbeta and 13 Jbeta primers. Assay: immunoSEQ multiplex PCR; the TCRdb copy retains only in-frame clones and omits some. This table holds some 110,000 clones, 80% to 90% found once. The specimen was PBMCs. The chain uses TRBV6-6 and TRBJ1-5; TRBD1 might be the D (6 bases). This TCR came from a man between 50 and 59 years old in good health and CMV-seronegative. The CDR3 DNA follows: TGTGCCAGCAGTTACGGGCAGGGGAATCAGCCCCAGCATTTT. Its protein product is CASSYGQGNQPQHF.